This T cell receptor (beta chain) came from a study of cytomegalovirus exposure and HLA in healthy donors. The PCR contained 60 Vbeta and 13 Jbeta primers. Clones were sequenced by immunoSEQ multiplex PCR, and TCRdb holds only the in-frame ones, with some missing. The top ten clones hold around 0.86% of a sample with roughly 100,000 clones, approximately 14% of them seen once. This clone has just a few counts. Material: PBMCs. The receptor was isolated from a female donor in good health and CMV-seronegative.

CDR3 nucleotide sequence: TGTGCCAGCTCACCACCGCTAGCGGGATCGGAGGAGCAGTACTTC. Translating it yields CASSPPLAGSEEQYF. V is TRBV18 and J is TRBJ2-7, with 9 bases lining up with TRBD2. V lost 0 bases, J lost 7 bases, and 7 bases stayed unmatched. The CDR3 has 15 residues. Germline CDR1 KGHSH, CDR2 LQKENI. Full variable domain (outside the CDR3, taken from reference TRBV18 and TRBJ2-7): NAGVMQNPRHLVRRRGQEARLRCSPMKGHSHVYWYRQLPEEGLKFMVYLQKENIIDESGMPKERFSAEFPKEGPSILRIQQVVRGDSAAYFCASSPPLAGSEEQYFGPGTRLTVT.